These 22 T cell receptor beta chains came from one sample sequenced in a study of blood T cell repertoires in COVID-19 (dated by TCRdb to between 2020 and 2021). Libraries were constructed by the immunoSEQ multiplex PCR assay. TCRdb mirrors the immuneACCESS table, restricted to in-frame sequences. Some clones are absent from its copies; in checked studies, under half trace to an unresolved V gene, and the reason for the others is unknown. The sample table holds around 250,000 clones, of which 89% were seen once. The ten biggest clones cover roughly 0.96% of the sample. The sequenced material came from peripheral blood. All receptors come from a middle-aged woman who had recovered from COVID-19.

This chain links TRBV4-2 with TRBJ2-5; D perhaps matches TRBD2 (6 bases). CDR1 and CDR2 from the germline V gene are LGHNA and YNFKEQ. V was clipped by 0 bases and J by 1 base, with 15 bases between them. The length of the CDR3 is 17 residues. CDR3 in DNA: TGTGCCAGCAGCCAAGATCGGGGGAAATGGGGCCAAGAGACCCAGTACTTC. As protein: CASSQDRGKWGQETQYF.

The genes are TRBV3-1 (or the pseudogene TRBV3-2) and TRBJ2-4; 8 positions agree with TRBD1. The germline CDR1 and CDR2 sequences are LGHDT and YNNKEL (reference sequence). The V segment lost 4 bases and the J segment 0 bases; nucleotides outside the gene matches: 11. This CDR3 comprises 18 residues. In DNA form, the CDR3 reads TGTGCCAGCAGCCTCCTACCCGGACAGGGACTAGCCAAAAACATTCAGTACTTC. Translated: CASSLLPGQGLAKNIQYF.

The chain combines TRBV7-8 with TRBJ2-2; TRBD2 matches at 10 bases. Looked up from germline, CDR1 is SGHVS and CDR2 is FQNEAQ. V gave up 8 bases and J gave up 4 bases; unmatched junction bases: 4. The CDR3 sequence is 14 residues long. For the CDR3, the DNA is TGTGCCAGCCGGGGACTAGCGAGCACCGGGGAGCTGTTTTTT. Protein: CASRGLASTGELFF.

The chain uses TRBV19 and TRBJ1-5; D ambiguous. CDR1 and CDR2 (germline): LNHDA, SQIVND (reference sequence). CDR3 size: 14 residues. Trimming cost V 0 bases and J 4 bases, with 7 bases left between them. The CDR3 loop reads CASSIESGNQPQHF. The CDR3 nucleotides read TGTGCCAGTAGTATAGAGTCAGGAAATCAGCCCCAGCATTTT.

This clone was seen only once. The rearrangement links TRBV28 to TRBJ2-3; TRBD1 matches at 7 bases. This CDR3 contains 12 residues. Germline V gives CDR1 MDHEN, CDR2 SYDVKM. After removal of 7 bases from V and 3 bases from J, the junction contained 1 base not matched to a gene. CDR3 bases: TGTGCCAGCACGACAGGGACAGATACGCAGTATTTT. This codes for CASTTGTDTQYF. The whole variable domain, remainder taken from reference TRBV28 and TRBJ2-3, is DVKVTQSSRYLVKRTGEKVFLECVQDMDHENMFWYRQDPGLGLRLIYFSYDVKMKEKGDIPEGYSVSREKKERFSLILESASTNQTSMYLCASTTGTDTQYFGPGTRLTVL.

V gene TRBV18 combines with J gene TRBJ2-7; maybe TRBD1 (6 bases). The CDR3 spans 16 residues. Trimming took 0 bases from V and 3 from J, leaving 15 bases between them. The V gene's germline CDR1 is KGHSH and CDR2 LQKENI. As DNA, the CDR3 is TGTGCCAGCTCACCACCTCCCGACAGGAGAAACTACGAGCAGTACTTC. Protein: CASSPPPDRRNYEQYF.

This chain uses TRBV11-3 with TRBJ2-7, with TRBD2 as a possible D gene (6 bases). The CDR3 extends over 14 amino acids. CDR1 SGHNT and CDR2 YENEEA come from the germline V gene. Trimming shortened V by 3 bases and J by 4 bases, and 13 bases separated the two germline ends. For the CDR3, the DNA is TGTGCCAGCAGCTTGGCCGGGAGTACGTACGAGCAGTACTTC. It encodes CASSLAGSTYEQYF.

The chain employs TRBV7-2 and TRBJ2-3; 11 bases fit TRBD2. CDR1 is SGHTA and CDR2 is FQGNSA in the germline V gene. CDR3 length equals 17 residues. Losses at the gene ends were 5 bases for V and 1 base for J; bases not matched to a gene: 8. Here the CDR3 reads CASSTNLAGGGTDTQYF. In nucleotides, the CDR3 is TGTGCCAGCAGCACCAACCTAGCGGGAGGTGGCACAGATACGCAGTATTTT.

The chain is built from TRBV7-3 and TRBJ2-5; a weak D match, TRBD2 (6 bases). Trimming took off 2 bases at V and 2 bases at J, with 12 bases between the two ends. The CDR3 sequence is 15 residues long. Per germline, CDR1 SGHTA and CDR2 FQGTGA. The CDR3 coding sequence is TGTGCCAGCAGCTTATACGCGGGACCACAAGAGACCCAGTACTTC. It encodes CASSLYAGPQETQYF.

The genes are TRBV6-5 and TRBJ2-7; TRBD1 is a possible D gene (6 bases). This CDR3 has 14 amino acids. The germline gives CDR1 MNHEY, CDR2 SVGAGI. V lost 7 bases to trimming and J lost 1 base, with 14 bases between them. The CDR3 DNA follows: TGTGCCAGCATCCCGGGGCAGGGGTCCTACGAGCAGTACTTC. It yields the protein CASIPGQGSYEQYF.

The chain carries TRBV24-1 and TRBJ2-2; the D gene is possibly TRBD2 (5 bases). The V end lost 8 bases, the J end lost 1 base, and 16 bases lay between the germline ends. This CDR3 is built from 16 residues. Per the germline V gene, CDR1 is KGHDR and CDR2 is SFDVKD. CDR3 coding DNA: TGTGCCACCAACGCCGGGCAGGAGGAGAACACCGGGGAGCTGTTTTTT. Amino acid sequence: CATNAGQEENTGELFF.

CDR3 nucleotide sequence: TGTGCCAGCAGGGCCGGGACAGGGGGCATTCGGGCGCAGTATTTT. Its protein product is CASRAGTGGIRAQYF. The chain couples TRBV6-5 to TRBJ2-3; 12 positions agree with TRBD1. Germline values: CDR1 MNHEY, CDR2 SVGAGI. Trimming took 6 bases from V and 10 from J; bases not matched to a gene: 11. This CDR3 comprises 15 residues.

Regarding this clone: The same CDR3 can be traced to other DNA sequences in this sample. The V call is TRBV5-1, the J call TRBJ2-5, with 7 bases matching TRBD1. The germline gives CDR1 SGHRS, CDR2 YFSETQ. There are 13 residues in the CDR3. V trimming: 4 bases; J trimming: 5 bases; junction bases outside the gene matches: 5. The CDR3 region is CASSLGGGETQYF. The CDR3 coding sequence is TGCGCCAGCAGCCTAGGGGGCGGGGAGACCCAGTACTTC.

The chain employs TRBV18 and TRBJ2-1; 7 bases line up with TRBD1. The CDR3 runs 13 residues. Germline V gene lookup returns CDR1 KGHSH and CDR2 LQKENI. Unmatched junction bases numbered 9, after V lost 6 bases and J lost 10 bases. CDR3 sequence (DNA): TGTGCCAGCTCCCCGACAGGGTTTCGCGAGCAGTTCTTC. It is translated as CASSPTGFREQFF.

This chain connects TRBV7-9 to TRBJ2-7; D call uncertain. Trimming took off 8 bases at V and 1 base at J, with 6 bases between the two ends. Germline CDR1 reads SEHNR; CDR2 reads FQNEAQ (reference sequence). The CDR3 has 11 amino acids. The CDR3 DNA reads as TGTGCCAGCGGTCAGTCCTACGAGCAGTACTTC. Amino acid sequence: CASGQSYEQYF.

The CDR3 region has the DNA TGTGCCAGCAGCTTATCAGGCCGTAGCGGAGGGTCGAATACGCAGTATTTT. Amino acid sequence: CASSLSGRSGGSNTQYF. The chain uses TRBV7-2 and TRBJ2-3; a weak D match, TRBD2 (6 bases). Germline V CDR1 and CDR2: SGHTA, FQGNSA. Trimming removed 2 bases from V and 7 bases from J, with 22 bases in between. The CDR3 is 17 residues long.

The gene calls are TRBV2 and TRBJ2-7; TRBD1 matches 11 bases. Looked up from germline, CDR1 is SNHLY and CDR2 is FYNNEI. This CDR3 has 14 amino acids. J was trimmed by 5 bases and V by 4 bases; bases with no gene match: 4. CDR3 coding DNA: TGTGCCAGCAGTGCGGGACAGGGGGTCAACGAGCAGTACTTC. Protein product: CASSAGQGVNEQYF.

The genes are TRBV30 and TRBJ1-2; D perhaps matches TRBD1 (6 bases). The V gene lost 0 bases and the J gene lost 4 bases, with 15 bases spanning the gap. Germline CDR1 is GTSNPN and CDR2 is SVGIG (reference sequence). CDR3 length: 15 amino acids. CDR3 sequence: CAWSVGPGALYGYTF. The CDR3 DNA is TGTGCCTGGAGTGTAGGGCCAGGGGCCCTCTATGGCTACACCTTC.

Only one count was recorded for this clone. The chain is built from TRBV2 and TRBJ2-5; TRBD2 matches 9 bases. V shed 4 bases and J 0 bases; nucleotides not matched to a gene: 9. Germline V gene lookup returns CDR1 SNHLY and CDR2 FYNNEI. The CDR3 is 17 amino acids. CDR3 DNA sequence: TGTGCCAGCAGTGTGATAGCGGGAGCCTTCAACCAAGAGACCCAGTACTTC. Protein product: CASSVIAGAFNQETQYF.

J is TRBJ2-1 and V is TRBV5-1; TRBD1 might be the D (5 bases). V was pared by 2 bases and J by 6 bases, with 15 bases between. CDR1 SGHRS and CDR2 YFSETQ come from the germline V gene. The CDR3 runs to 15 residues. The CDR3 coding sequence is TGCGCCAGCAGCTTTGGGGCCCCGTCGGGCAATGAGCAGTTCTTC. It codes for CASSFGAPSGNEQFF.

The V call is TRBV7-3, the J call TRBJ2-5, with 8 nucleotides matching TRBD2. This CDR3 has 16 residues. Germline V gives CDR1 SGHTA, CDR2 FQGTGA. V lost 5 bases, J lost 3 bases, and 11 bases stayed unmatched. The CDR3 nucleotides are TGTGCCAGCAGCCGATGGGCGGGAGGAGGGGAAGAGACCCAGTACTTC. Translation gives CASSRWAGGGEETQYF.

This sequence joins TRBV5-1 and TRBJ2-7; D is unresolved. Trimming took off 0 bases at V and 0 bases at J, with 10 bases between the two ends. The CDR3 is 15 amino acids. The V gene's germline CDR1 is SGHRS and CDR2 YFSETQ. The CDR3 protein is CASSLEVPSSYEQYF. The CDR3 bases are TGCGCCAGCAGCTTGGAGGTTCCTAGCTCCTACGAGCAGTACTTC.